This TCR beta chain comes out of a study of early T cells in non-severe SARS-CoV-2 infection. As for the study in general: Sequenced material consisted of bulk RNA (from unsorted whole blood), and chains were unpaired. Whole-study results and caveats: VDJdb-based matching was biased toward anti-spike CD8 responses and missed private and CD4 specificities.

The CDR3 loop spans 17 amino acids. The J segment lost 1 base and the V segment lost 7 bases, leaving 9 bases of the junction unmatched. CDR1 and CDR2 (germline): MNHEY, SVGEGT. Unique molecular identifiers tagged individual cDNA molecules. TCRdb redid the calling of the 5' RACE reads with MiXCR, one entry per CDR3 protein. Of roughly 66,000 distinct CDR3 sequences listed, approximately 9% are singletons. This clonotype came up many times. The antigen is unknown. The chain recombines TRBV6-2 or TRBV6-3 with TRBJ2-1; 11 bases agree with TRBD2. What was sequenced was whole blood. This receptor was taken from an adult who was a healthcare worker with PCR-confirmed SARS-CoV-2 infection or an uninfected control (not recorded which). The CDR3 region has the DNA TGTGCCAGCACCCCTAGCGGGAGGCCGTCATCCTACAATGAGCAGTTCTTC. Translating it yields CASTPSGRPSSYNEQFF.